Here is one T cell receptor beta chain with its context. A junction end diverges from the germline sequence, so it may reflect a read error. Germline V CDR1 and CDR2: DFQATT, SNEGSKA (reference sequence). The CDR3 runs 14 residues. The data were obtained in a study of tumor and adjacent non-tumor tissue in lung cancer. This sample's RNA came from whole unsorted tissue. The library came from three nested PCR rounds adapted from ARM-PCR protocols. TCRdb analysed the multiplex PCR reads with MiXCR anew, one entry per CDR3 protein. The table shows about 140,000 distinct CDR3 sequences, with approximately 64% occurring only once.

This receptor was identified in a man aged 55 to 70 with small cell lung cancer. The rearrangement uses TRBV20-1 and TRBJ2-7; no clear D. Sequenced material: lung tumor tissue. The CDR3: CSARVLDFNYEQCF. In nucleotides, the CDR3 is TGCAGTGCTAGAGTCCTAGACTTCAACTACGAGCAGTGCTTC.